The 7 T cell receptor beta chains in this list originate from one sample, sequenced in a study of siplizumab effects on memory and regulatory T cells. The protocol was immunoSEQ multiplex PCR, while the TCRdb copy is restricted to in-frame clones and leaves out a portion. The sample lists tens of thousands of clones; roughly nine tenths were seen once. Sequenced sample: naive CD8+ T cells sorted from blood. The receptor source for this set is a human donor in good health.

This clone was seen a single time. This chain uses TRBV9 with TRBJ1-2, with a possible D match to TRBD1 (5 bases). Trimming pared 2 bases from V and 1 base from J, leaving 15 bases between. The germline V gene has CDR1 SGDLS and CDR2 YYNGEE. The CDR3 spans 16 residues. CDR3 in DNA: TGTGCCAGCAGCGTCACCGGACAAGGGCTTAACTATGGCTACACCTTC. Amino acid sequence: CASSVTGQGLNYGYTF.

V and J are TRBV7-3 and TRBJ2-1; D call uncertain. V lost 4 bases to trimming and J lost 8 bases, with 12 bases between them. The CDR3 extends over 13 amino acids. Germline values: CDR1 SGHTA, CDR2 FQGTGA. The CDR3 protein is CASSYTADDEQFF. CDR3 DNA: TGTGCCAGCAGCTACACAGCTGACGATGAGCAGTTCTTC.

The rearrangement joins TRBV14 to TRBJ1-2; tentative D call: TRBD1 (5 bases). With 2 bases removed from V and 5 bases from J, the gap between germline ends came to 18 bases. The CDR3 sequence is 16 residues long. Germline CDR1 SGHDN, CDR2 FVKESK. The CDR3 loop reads CASSQLSGGVRYGYTF. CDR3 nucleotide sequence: TGTGCCAGCAGCCAACTCTCGGGAGGGGTTCGGTATGGCTACACCTTC.

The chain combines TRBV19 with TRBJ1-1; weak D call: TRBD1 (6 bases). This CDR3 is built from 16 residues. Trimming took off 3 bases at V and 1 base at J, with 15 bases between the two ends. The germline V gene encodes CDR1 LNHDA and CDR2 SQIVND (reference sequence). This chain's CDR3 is CASSITGGAGNTEAFF. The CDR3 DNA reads TGTGCCAGTAGTATTACCGGGGGCGCGGGGAACACTGAAGCTTTCTTT. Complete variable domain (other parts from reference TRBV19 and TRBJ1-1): DGGITQSPKYLFRKEGQNVTLSCEQNLNHDAMYWYRQDPGQGLRLIYYSQIVNDFQKGDIAEGYSVSREKKESFPLTVTSAQKNPTAFYLCASSITGGAGNTEAFFGQGTRLTVV.

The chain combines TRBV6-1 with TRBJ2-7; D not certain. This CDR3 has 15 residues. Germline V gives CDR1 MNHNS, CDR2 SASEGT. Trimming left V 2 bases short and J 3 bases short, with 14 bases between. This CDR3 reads CASSELGSVIYEQYF. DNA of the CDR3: TGTGCCAGCAGTGAACTGGGCAGTGTGATCTACGAGCAGTACTTC.

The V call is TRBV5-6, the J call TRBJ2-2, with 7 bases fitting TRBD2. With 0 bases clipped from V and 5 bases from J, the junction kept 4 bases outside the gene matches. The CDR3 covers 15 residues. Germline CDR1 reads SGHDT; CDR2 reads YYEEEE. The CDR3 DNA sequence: TGTGCCAGCAGCTTGGGAGCGGGGCAAACCGGGGAGCTGTTTTTT. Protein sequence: CASSLGAGQTGELFF.

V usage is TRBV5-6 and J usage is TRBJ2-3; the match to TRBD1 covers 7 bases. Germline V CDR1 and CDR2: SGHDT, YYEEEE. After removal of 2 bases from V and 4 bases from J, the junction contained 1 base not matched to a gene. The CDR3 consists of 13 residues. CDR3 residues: CASSLGGPDTQYF. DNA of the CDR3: TGTGCCAGCAGCTTAGGGGGCCCAGATACGCAGTATTTT.